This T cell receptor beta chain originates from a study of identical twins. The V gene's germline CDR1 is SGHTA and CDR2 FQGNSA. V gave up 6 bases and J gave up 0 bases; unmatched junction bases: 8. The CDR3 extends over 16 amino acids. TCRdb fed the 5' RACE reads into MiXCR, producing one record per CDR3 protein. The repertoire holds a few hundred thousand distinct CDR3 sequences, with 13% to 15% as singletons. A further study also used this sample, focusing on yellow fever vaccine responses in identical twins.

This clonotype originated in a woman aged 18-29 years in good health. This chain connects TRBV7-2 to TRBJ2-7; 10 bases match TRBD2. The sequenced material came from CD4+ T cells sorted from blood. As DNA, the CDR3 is TGTGCCAGCAGTTTCAGGACTAGCGGATTCTCCTACGAGCAGTACTTC. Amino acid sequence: CASSFRTSGFSYEQYF. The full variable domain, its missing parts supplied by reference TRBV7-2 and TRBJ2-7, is GAGVSQSPSNKVTEKGKDVELRCDPISGHTALYWYRQSLGQGLEFLIYFQGNSAPDKSGLPSDRFSAERTGGSVSTLTIQRTQQEDSAVYLCASSFRTSGFSYEQYFGPGTRLTVT.